This T cell receptor beta chain was sequenced during a study of spatial heterogeneity in lung cancer. Study in general: Tumor-region TCR transcript counts correlated strongly with a T cell module score from matched bulk RNA-seq. Study observations and caveats: Mutation counts in tumors were tracked by counts of expanded intratumoral alpha and beta TCRs.

The sample's time point: sample taken at primary tumor resection. TCRdb re-called the 5' RACE reads through MiXCR, storing one row per CDR3 protein. Among fewer than 1,000 distinct CDR3 sequences listed, approximately 7.2% were seen once. The V end was cut by 1 base, the J end by 3 bases, with 10 bases between. The germline gives CDR1 SGHTA, CDR2 FQGNSA. CDR3 size: 15 residues. This clonotype was seen repeatedly, ten times or more. The target antigen is unknown. The sequencing used lung tumor tissue, collected at surgery. The rearrangement uses TRBV7-2 and TRBJ2-1, with D unclear. This clonotype originated in a male donor with early-stage non-small cell lung cancer. The CDR3 bases are TGTGCCAGCAGCTTAGGGGTGATAGGCTACAATGAGCAGTTCTTC. It codes for CASSLGVIGYNEQFF.